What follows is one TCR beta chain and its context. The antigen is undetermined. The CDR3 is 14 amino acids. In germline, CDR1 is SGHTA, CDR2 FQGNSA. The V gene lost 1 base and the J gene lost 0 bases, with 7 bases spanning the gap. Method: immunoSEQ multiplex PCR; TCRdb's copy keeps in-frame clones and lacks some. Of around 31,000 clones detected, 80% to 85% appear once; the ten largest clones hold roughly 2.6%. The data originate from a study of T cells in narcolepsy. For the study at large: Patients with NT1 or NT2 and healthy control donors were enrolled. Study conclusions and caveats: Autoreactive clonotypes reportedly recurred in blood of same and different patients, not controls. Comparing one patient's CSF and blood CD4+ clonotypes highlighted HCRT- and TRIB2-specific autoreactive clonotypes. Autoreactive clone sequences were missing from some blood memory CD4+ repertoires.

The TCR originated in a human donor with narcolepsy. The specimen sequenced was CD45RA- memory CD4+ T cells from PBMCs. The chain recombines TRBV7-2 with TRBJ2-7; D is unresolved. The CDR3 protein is CASSLGRSSYEQYF. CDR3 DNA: TGTGCCAGCAGCTTAGGCCGAAGCTCCTACGAGCAGTACTTC. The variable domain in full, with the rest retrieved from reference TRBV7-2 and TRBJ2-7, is GAGVSQSPSNKVTEKGKDVELRCDPISGHTALYWYRQSLGQGLEFLIYFQGNSAPDKSGLPSDRFSAERTGGSVSTLTIQRTQQEDSAVYLCASSLGRSSYEQYFGPGTRLTVT.